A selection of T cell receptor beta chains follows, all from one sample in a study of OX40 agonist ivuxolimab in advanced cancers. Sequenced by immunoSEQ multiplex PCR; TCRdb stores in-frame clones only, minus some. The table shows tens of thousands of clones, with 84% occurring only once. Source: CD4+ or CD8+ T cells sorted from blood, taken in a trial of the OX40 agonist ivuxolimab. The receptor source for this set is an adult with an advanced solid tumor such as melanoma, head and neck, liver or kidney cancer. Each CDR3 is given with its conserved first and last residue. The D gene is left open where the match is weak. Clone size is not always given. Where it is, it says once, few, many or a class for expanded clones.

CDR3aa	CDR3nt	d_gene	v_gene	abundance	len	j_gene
CASSSRGQGSYEQYF	TGTGCCAGCAGCTCAAGGGGACAGGGTTCCTACGAGCAGTACTTC	TRBD1	TRBV7-2	few	15	TRBJ2-7
CASSPYMTGNQPQHF	TGTGCCAGCAGCCCGTACATGACAGGGAATCAGCCCCAGCATTTT	TRBD1	TRBV7-6	NA	15	TRBJ1-5
CSVEEGLAGSYNEQFF	TGCAGCGTTGAAGAAGGGCTAGCGGGGTCCTACAATGAGCAGTTCTTC	TRBD2	TRBV29-1	NA	16	TRBJ2-1
CASSPEQSTNEKLFF	TGTGCCAGCAGCCCAGAACAGTCAACTAATGAAAAACTGTTTTTT	NA	TRBV4-2	once	15	TRBJ1-4
CASSSLRTGGYTYEQYF	TGTGCCAGCAGTTCTCTTCGGACAGGGGGCTATACCTACGAGCAGTACTTC	TRBD1	TRBV27	NA	17	TRBJ2-7
CASRDRDRGWVTEAFF	TGTGCCAGCAGGGACCGGGACAGGGGATGGGTCACTGAAGCTTTCTTT	TRBD1	TRBV6-6	NA	16	TRBJ1-1
CASSLWGTNTGELFF	TGTGCCAGCAGCTTGTGGGGGACCAACACCGGGGAGCTGTTTTTT	NA	TRBV5-5	NA	15	TRBJ2-2
CASRLRGNTEAFF	TGTGCCAGCCGATTAAGGGGGAACACTGAAGCTTTCTTT	NA	TRBV27	NA	13	TRBJ1-1
CASSLEGQAFTEAFF	TGTGCCAGCAGTTTAGAGGGACAGGCTTTCACTGAAGCTTTCTTT	TRBD1	TRBV27	NA	15	TRBJ1-1
CASSMTGNTGELFF	TGTGCCAGCAGCATGACAGGGAACACCGGGGAGCTGTTTTTT	NA	TRBV6-6	once	14	TRBJ2-2
CASSYGNSYEQYF	TGTGCCAGCAGCTACGGGAACTCCTACGAGCAGTACTTC	NA	TRBV7-2	NA	13	TRBJ2-7
CASSLTGTGGNTIYF	TGTGCCAGCAGCCTAACCGGGACAGGGGGTAACACCATATATTTT	TRBD1	TRBV5-6	few	15	TRBJ1-3
CASSTGTGNTGELFF	TGTGCCAGTAGTACCGGGACAGGGAACACCGGGGAGCTGTTTTTT	TRBD1	TRBV19	NA	15	TRBJ2-2
CAISESASRTGANVLTF	TGTGCCATCAGTGAGAGCGCCAGCAGGACTGGGGCCAACGTCCTGACTTTC	NA	TRBV10-3	NA	17	TRBJ2-6
CASSKTTGYTDTQYF	TGCGCCAGCTCTAAAACGACGGGGTACACAGATACGCAGTATTTT	NA	TRBV5-1	NA	15	TRBJ2-3
CASSRQGAVGEQYF	TGTGCCAGCAGTAGACAGGGGGCCGTGGGCGAGCAGTACTTC	TRBD1	TRBV5-4	NA	14	TRBJ2-7
CATSRVGGTSGGSYEQYF	TGTGCCACCAGCAGAGTCGGGGGCACTAGCGGGGGGTCCTACGAGCAGTACTTC	TRBD2	TRBV15	few	18	TRBJ2-7
CASRQGGGSSYNEQFF	TGTGCCAGCAGACAGGGCGGGGGGAGCTCCTACAATGAGCAGTTCTTC	TRBD2	TRBV28	NA	16	TRBJ2-1
CASGGFRSYNEQFF	TGTGCCTCGGGGGGGTTTCGGTCCTACAATGAGCAGTTCTTC	TRBD2	TRBV11-2	NA	14	TRBJ2-1
CASSPKQGRTEAFF	TGTGCCAGCAGCCCAAAACAGGGTAGGACTGAAGCTTTCTTT	NA	TRBV7-2	NA	14	TRBJ1-1
CASSQSTTGIDGYTF	TGCGCCAGCAGCCAATCGACGACAGGGATAGACGGCTACACCTTC	TRBD1	TRBV4-3	few	15	TRBJ1-2
CASSVGQEIRSEAFF	TGTGCCAGCAGCGTGGGACAGGAGATAAGGTCGGAAGCTTTCTTT	TRBD1	TRBV5-6	NA	15	TRBJ1-1
CASSGGQYNTIYF	TGTGCCAGCAGCGGGGGACAGTATAACACCATATATTTT	TRBD1	TRBV9	NA	13	TRBJ1-3
CASSQDERPETQYF	TGTGCCAGCAGCCAAGATGAAAGGCCCGAGACCCAGTACTTC	NA	TRBV14	NA	14	TRBJ2-5
CASSLVAHQPQHF	TGTGCCAGCAGTTTAGTCGCCCATCAGCCCCAGCATTTT	NA	TRBV6-6	NA	13	TRBJ1-5
CASSRPGTRTGELFF	TGTGCCAGTAGCAGACCCGGGACTCGCACCGGGGAGCTGTTTTTT	NA	TRBV19	NA	15	TRBJ2-2
CASSPGGTQYF	TGTGCCAGTAGCCCTGGGGGGACCCAGTACTTC	NA	TRBV19	NA	11	TRBJ2-5
CSVELGTGSYEQYF	TGCAGCGTTGAACTAGGGACGGGCTCCTACGAGCAGTACTTC	NA	TRBV29-1	NA	14	TRBJ2-7
CSVEPGIAQPNYGYTF	TGCAGCGTTGAACCCGGGATCGCCCAGCCTAACTATGGCTACACCTTC	NA	TRBV29-1	NA	16	TRBJ1-2
CASSSSARDGSYEQYF	TGTGCCAGCAGCTCTTCCGCTCGGGACGGCTCCTACGAGCAGTACTTC	NA	TRBV7-9	once	16	TRBJ2-7
CASSLRVFSGTEAFF	TGTGCCAGCAGCTTAAGGGTCTTCTCGGGCACTGAAGCTTTCTTT	NA	TRBV13	NA	15	TRBJ1-1
CASSPGTAMNTEAFF	TGTGCCAGCAGCCCGGGGACAGCAATGAACACTGAAGCTTTCTTT	TRBD1	TRBV11-3	NA	15	TRBJ1-1
CASSHATGGYGYTF	TGCGCCAGCAGCCATGCGACAGGGGGTTATGGCTACACCTTC	TRBD1	TRBV4-1	NA	14	TRBJ1-2
CASGGAFSPLHF	TGTGCCAGCGGTGGGGCCTTTTCACCCCTCCACTTT	NA	TRBV9	NA	12	TRBJ1-6
CASSYGPGTGAYEQYF	TGTGCCAGCAGTTACGGGCCGGGGACAGGGGCCTACGAGCAGTACTTC	TRBD1	TRBV6-6	NA	16	TRBJ2-7
CASSPHRTAIETQYF	TGTGCCAGCAGCCCTCACCGGACAGCAATAGAGACCCAGTACTTC	NA	TRBV9	NA	15	TRBJ2-5
CASGGEGWNTEAFF	TGTGCTAGTGGTGGTGAGGGCTGGAACACTGAAGCTTTCTTT	NA	TRBV12-5	NA	14	TRBJ1-1
CASSLGFDTEAFF	TGCGCCAGCAGCTTGGGGTTCGACACTGAAGCTTTCTTT	NA	TRBV5-1	few	13	TRBJ1-1
CASSQEGIGRSNEKLFF	TGCGCCAGCAGCCAAGAGGGAATAGGGCGGAGTAATGAAAAACTGTTTTTT	NA	TRBV4-3	NA	17	TRBJ1-4